This TCR beta chain emerged from a study of blood T cell repertoires in COVID-19 (dated by TCRdb to 2018 to 2020). At the level of the whole study: Samples covering the acute and convalescent phases of COVID-19 were provided by collaborators in the United States, Italy and Spain. The prospective study material was composed of cDNA or gDNA derived from T cells, B-cell-depleted T cells, or PBMCs. Samples were obtained from the ongoing ImmuneRACE study (first 160 participants) and from some 1,300 subjects provided by 6 global collaborators. The repertoires were released in a freely available public database intended as a resource for research on the immune response to SARS-CoV-2. Deeply sampled blood TCRbeta repertoires from subjects exposed to, actively infected with, or recovered from COVID-19 were included in the dataset. The sample metadata nearly always contained a de-identified subject ID, COVID-19 status, age in years and sex. HLA class I and class II types, where available, came from metadata supplied by the sample provider rather than from assay-based typing.

The CDR3 covers 15 residues, taking in both the cysteine and the phenylalanine. Just the 45-base CDR3 DNA is kept, in frame starting at base 1. The germline V end is reduced by 0 bases and the J end by 8 bases; junction bases left unmatched: 7. For CDR1 and CDR2, the germline V gene lists SGHTA and FQGTGA. Broad study findings and their caveats: How much clinical and demographic metadata was included differed by source and by participant, and the metadata was provided uncurated.

TCRbeta CDR3 regions were amplified from genomic DNA using the immunoSEQ Assay, a bias-controlled multiplex PCR. Processing in the source paper ran as follows. The number of nucleated cells in each sample was estimated by amplification of reference gene primers within the assay. Sequence reads were collapsed and filtered to measure the absolute abundance of every unique TCRbeta CDR3 rearrangement. For each sample, productive Simpson clonality was calculated as the square root of Simpson's diversity index over productive rearrangements. The clones in this table, taken by TCRdb from immuneACCESS, are in-frame only. Not every clone is retained; where verified, under half of the shortfall comes from an unresolved V gene, and the cause of the rest is unknown. The DNA was the basis for D and trimming; V, J and clone size are from that table. The sample has approximately 280,000 clones on record, about four fifths of them singletons. The top ten clones comprise around 5% of the sample.

Participants in the prospective study were aged about 18 to 95 years, lived in 20 to 25 United States geographic areas, and enrolled through a virtual design. In the prospective study, participants were assigned to cohorts based on the clinical history participants reported in a screening survey and a study questionnaire. Exposed participants were defined as having been in contact with someone with a PCR-confirmed or clinician-diagnosed COVID-19 case within 2 weeks of study entry. Mobile phlebotomists in the prospective study collected whole blood, serum and a nasopharyngeal or oropharyngeal swab from every participant. Prospective study participants could optionally give additional blood draws and questionnaires over a 2-month period. Blood samples from the prospective study were shipped frozen or at room temperature prior to DNA extraction. A note on this clone: Its antigen is currently not known. Within one base of it there is no much larger clone, and no base qualities were kept.

This clonotype was sampled from a middle-aged man who had been exposed to COVID-19. Specimen: PBMCs or T cells enriched from blood (not recorded which). The rearranged chain carries TRBV7-3 and TRBJ2-4, with 7 bases matching TRBD2. This receptor carries the CDR3 CASSLTKTSRDIQYF. The DNA is as follows: TGTGCCAGCAGCTTAACGAAGACTAGCCGAGACATTCAGTACTTC.